This T cell receptor beta chain comes out of a study of Ad26.COV2.S vaccination and SARS-CoV-2 variants. Study information: Once or twice, 56 days apart, Ad26.COV2.S was delivered intramuscularly.

General study results and limits: Overall T cell responses may have been underestimated by the analyses of TCR breadth and depth.

Some clones are missing from TCRdb's copy, which holds only in-frame ones; the method was immunoSEQ multiplex PCR. The table shows a few hundred thousand clones, with 85% to 90% occurring only once. Treatment specified: around 19 received Ad26.COV2.S at low or high dose, single or two shots; 5 received placebo; per-sample allocation not given. Sampling was performed 63 days after the first vaccine or placebo injection. Germline CDR1 and CDR2: LNHDA and SQIVND (reference sequence). V lost 0 bases and J 5 bases, leaving 7 bases between the germline ends. The length of the CDR3 is 13 residues. Turning to this clone: No antigen is known for it.

The chain uses TRBV19 and TRBJ1-1; D ambiguous. The sample consisted of peripheral blood, taken in a trial of Ad26.COV2.S vaccine versus placebo. The clonotype originates from a person between 18 and 59 years old who received the Ad26.COV2.S COVID-19 vaccine or a placebo. The CDR3 DNA is TGTGCCAGTAGTATAGATCTGGGGACTGAAGCTTTCTTT. It is translated as CASSIDLGTEAFF.